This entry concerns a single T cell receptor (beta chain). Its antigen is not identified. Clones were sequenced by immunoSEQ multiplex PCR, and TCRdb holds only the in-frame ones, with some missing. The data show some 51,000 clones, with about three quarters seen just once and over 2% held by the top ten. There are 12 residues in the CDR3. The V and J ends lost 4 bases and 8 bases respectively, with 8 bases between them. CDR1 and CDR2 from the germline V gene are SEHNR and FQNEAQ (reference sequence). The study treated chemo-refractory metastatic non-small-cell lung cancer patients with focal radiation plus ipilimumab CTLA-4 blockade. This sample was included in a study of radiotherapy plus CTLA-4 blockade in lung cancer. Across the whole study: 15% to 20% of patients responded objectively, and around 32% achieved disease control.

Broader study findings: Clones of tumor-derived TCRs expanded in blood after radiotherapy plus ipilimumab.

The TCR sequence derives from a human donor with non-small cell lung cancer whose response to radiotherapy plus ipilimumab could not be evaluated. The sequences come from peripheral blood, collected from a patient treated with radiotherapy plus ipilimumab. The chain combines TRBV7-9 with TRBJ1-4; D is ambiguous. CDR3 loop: CASSSSVEKLFF. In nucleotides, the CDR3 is TGTGCCAGCAGCTCGAGTGTCGAAAAACTGTTTTTT.